This TCR beta chain comes out of a study of PD-L1 blockade in urothelial cancer. Study-level background: Intravenous atezolizumab, 1,200 mg every 3 weeks, was begun by patients around 2014. Male sex and bladder-origin urothelial cancer were recorded for about 90% of the roughly 29 patients. The patients had undergone anywhere from 0 to 3 prior chemotherapy regimens.

The ends were cut back, 2 bases at V and 7 bases at J, with 12 bases in the middle. The CDR3 consists of 14 residues. The germline gives CDR1 SGHRS, CDR2 YFSETQ. Generated by immunoSEQ multiplex PCR, the TCRdb table keeps only in-frame clones and is missing some. Among 55,000 to 85,000 clones, over 80% were seen once, and the ten largest hold about a tenth. Time point meaning: pretreatment peripheral blood. Patients presented with locally advanced or metastatic urothelial carcinoma. The material was PBMCs, obtained around atezolizumab (anti-PD-L1) treatment. The V and J genes are TRBV5-1 and TRBJ2-2, with D uncertain. The source is a woman in her 70s with urothelial cancer. The CDR3 is CASSFRVEDGELFF. The CDR3 coding sequence is TGCGCCAGCAGCTTCAGAGTAGAGGACGGGGAGCTGTTTTTT.